This T cell receptor (beta chain) originates from a study of prognosis after radiotherapy for stage I lung cancer. CDR3 of TCR beta was amplified from genomic DNA via a two-round multiplex PCR. The authors ran first-round PCR with primers specific to each TRBV and TRBJ gene. TCRdb called the multiplex PCR reads again in MiXCR, with one record for every CDR3 protein. The sample has about 35,000 distinct CDR3 sequences, around 30% seen once; the top ten hold 27%. This TCR was recovered from a donor of 50 years or more with non-small cell lung cancer. This specimen was PBMCs, taken before or after stereotactic body radiation therapy (not recorded which).

CDR3 amino acids: CASRLSSGTWGNSPLHF. CDR3 DNA sequence: TGTGCCAGCAGACTCTCCTCCGGTACATGGGGAAATTCACCCCTCCACTTT. V usage is TRBV6-2 or TRBV6-3 and J usage is TRBJ1-6; no reliable D call. V lost 6 bases to trimming and J lost 7 bases, with 22 bases between them. The CDR3 length is 17 residues. Germline-derived CDR1 and CDR2 are MNHEY and SVGEGT.